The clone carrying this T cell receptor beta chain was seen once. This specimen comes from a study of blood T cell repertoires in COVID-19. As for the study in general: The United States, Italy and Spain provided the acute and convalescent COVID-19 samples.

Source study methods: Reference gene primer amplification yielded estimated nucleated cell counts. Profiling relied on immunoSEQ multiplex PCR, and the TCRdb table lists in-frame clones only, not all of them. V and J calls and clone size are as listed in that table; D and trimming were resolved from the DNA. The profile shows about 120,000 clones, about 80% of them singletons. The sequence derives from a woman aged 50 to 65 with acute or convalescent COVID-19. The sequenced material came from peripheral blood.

The CDR3 bases are TGTGCCAGCAGTCAAACGACAGGGGTAGCAGCTGAGCAGTACTTC. It translates to CASSQTTGVAAEQYF. V usage is TRBV6-5 and J usage is TRBJ2-7, with 8 nucleotides matching TRBD1. The V and J ends lost 5 bases and 7 bases, in that order; junction bases with no gene match: 13. The CDR3 consists of 15 residues. Germline lookup yields CDR1 MNHEY and CDR2 SVGAGI.